These T cell receptor beta chains were read from a single sample in a study of blood T cells in healthy people across ages. TCRdb ran MiXCR on the 5' RACE reads and lists one entry per CDR3 protein. The sample records 450,000 to 700,000 distinct CDR3 sequences, 27% being singletons. Material: blood. Every receptor here comes from a woman in her 70s in good health. CDR3s include the opening cysteine and the closing phenylalanine or tryptophan. A D gene is named only where the DNA matches it firmly. Some rows have no size entry. The others give once, few or many, or a class for an expanded clone.

NA	TRBV27	TRBJ1-2	NA	TGTGCCAGCAGTACACAGACAGATGAATACTATGGCTACACCTTC	CASSTQTDEYYGYTF
NA	TRBV20-1	TRBJ1-1	NA	TGCGGTGCTAGTTTCGTGAACACTGAAGCTTTCTTT	CGASFVNTEAFF
few	TRBV9	TRBJ2-7	TRBD2	TGTGCCAGCAGCGTAGGGCTAGCGGGGGGGCCCTACGAGCAGTACTTC	CASSVGLAGGPYEQYF
few	TRBV5-1	TRBJ2-1	TRBD2	TGCGCCAGCAGCCCCGGGACTAGGAGAAAGGGTGAGCAGTTCTTC	CASSPGTRRKGEQFF
NA	TRBV6-1	TRBJ2-7	NA	TGTGCCAGCGCGGGACCGCCACGAGACGAGCAGTACTTC	CASAGPPRDEQYF
many	TRBV20-1	TRBJ2-5	TRBD2	TGCAGTGCTAGAGGGGCCGTAGCGGGGGGGATTCAAGAGACCCAGTACTTC	CSARGAVAGGIQETQYF
few	TRBV20-1	TRBJ2-5	NA	TGCAGTGCCCTCCCGGGATTCCAAGAGACCCAGTACTTC	CSALPGFQETQYF
NA	TRBV11-2	TRBJ1-2	NA	TGTGCCAGCAGCCGGGAGGGCTATGGCTACACCTTC	CASSREGYGYTF
NA	TRBV10-2	TRBJ2-5	TRBD2	TGCGCCAGCAAAAGGACTAGCGGGGGCCAAGAGACCCAGTACTTC	CASKRTSGGQETQYF
few	TRBV5-5	TRBJ1-3	NA	TGTGCCAGCATCGGGGGGGTTTTGTCCCGCTCTGGAAACACCATATATTTT	CASIGGVLSRSGNTIYF
NA	TRBV5-6	TRBJ1-6	TRBD1	TGTGCCAGCAGCGCTCAAGGGACAGGGAATTCACCCCTCCACTTT	CASSAQGTGNSPLHF
NA	TRBV6-2/TRBV6-3	TRBJ2-5	TRBD2	TGTGCCAGCAGACCTAGCGGGGGGACGGAGACCCAGTACTTC	CASRPSGGTETQYF
NA	TRBV19	TRBJ1-2	NA	TGTGCCAGTCGAGTAGCAGACCGAGCTTTTAACTATGGCTACACCTTC	CASRVADRAFNYGYTF
NA	TRBV6-2/TRBV6-3	TRBJ2-7	NA	TGCGCCAGCAGTTCGAACGGCGCGAGGGAGCAGTACTTC	CASSSNGAREQYF
NA	TRBV6-6	TRBJ2-7	NA	TGTGCCAGCAGTTACTCGGGGGCAGACTACGAGCAGTACTTC	CASSYSGADYEQYF
few	TRBV3-1	TRBJ2-5	NA	TGTGCCAGCAGCCACACTGGGGAGACCCAGTACTTC	CASSHTGETQYF
many	TRBV20-1	TRBJ2-5	TRBD1	TGCAGTGCTCAACCAGGGGGCTTAGAGACCCAGTACTTC	CSAQPGGLETQYF
NA	TRBV12-5	TRBJ1-6	NA	TGTGCTAGTGGTTTGGTACTGGGTTCACCCCTCCACTTT	CASGLVLGSPLHF
few	TRBV4-2	TRBJ2-7	NA	TGTGCCAGCAGCCAAGACCTTATAGCCCCTTACGAGCAGTACTTC	CASSQDLIAPYEQYF
NA	TRBV15	TRBJ1-1	TRBD1	TGTGCCACCAGCAGTCAGGGACAGGGGGGCACTGAAGCTTTCTTT	CATSSQGQGGTEAFF
NA	TRBV6-5	TRBJ2-3	TRBD2	TGTGCCAGCAGTTACTCACTAGCGGGGGGGCTCAGCGCAGATACGCAGTATTTT	CASSYSLAGGLSADTQYF
NA	TRBV12-3/TRBV12-4	TRBJ2-4	NA	TGTGCCAGCAGTATTAAAAACATTCAGTACTTC	CASSIKNIQYF
few	TRBV10-3	TRBJ1-5	NA	TGTGCCATCAGTGAGTTTCTAGAGGGCAATCAGCCCCAGCATTTT	CAISEFLEGNQPQHF
NA	TRBV7-9	TRBJ1-1	NA	TGTGCCAGCAGCTTAGCTCAAGGCAAAGGACCTGAAGCTTTCTTT	CASSLAQGKGPEAFF
NA	TRBV7-9	TRBJ2-7	NA	TGTGCCAGCAGCCTCGGGTCAGGGATCTACGAGCAGTACTTC	CASSLGSGIYEQYF
NA	TRBV4-1	TRBJ1-1	NA	TGCGCCAGCAGCCCCTCGGGATCAGGCAGGGGCTATGCTTTCTTT	CASSPSGSGRGYAFF